The rows below give T cell receptor beta chains drawn from one sample of a study of human T cells and chemical hapten exposure. TCRdb called the RACE reads again in MiXCR, with one record for every CDR3 protein. The sample includes 150,000 to 200,000 distinct CDR3 sequences, approximately 29% of them seen just once. The sequences come from whole blood, collected in connection with sensitization to the hapten diphenylcyclopropenone (DPC). These receptors all stem from a woman in her 30s with alopecia areata. Some clones in this sample may be carry-over from other donors' samples. The CDR3 runs from the conserved cysteine through the conserved F or W. The order of the fields is D gene, V gene, clone size, J gene, CDR3 DNA, CDR3 protein. A D gene is named only where the DNA matches it firmly. Clone size is not always given. Where it is, it says once, few, many or a class for expanded clones.

>TRBD1|TRBV19|-|TRBJ1-5
TGTGCCAGTCAGGACAGGCCAGGTCAGCCCCAGCATTTT
CASQDRPGQPQHF
>-|TRBV5-6|few|TRBJ1-2
TGTGCCAGCAGCCAACTCTCGAGGGGCGCCGAAGTCGCTTATGGCTACACCTTC
CASSQLSRGAEVAYGYTF
>-|TRBV18|-|TRBJ2-2
TGTGCCAGCTCAGGGGGCACCGGGGAGCTGTTTTTT
CASSGGTGELFF
>-|TRBV18|-|TRBJ2-5
TGTGCCAGCTCACCACATCAAAAAGAGACCCAGTACTTC
CASSPHQKETQYF
>TRBD1|TRBV6-5|once|TRBJ1-1
TGTGCCAGCAGTTACTCGACAGGGAGGAACACTGAAGCTTTCTTT
CASSYSTGRNTEAFF
>-|TRBV7-9|-|TRBJ2-3
TGTGCCAGCAGCAACTACGGGGGCTCCACAGATACGCAGTATTTT
CASSNYGGSTDTQYF
>-|TRBV5-1|-|TRBJ2-1
TGCGCCAGCAGGGAAGGGGTCAGCTCCTACAATGAGCAGTTCTTC
CASREGVSSYNEQFF
>-|TRBV7-2|-|TRBJ2-1
TGTGCCAGCAGCTTGGGGACGGGGGATGAGCAGTTCTTC
CASSLGTGDEQFF
>TRBD2|TRBV4-1|few|TRBJ2-7
TGCGCCAGCAGTTCGGCTAGCGGGAGGGGAGAGCAGTACTTC
CASSSASGRGEQYF
>TRBD1|TRBV7-2|-|TRBJ1-4
TGTGCCAGCAGTCGACAGGGTGTCCCTAATGAAAAACTGTTTTTT
CASSRQGVPNEKLFF
>-|TRBV7-2|few|TRBJ1-2
TGTGCCAGCAGCTTAAGACAGAAAGCCTATGGCTACACCTTC
CASSLRQKAYGYTF
>TRBD1|TRBV5-1|few|TRBJ1-1
TGCGCCAGCAGCCCTCCTAGTCAGGGGGGAGCTTTCTTT
CASSPPSQGGAFF
>-|TRBV20-1|-|TRBJ2-3
TGCAGTGCCCCCTTGGGGTACACAGATACGCAGTATTTT
CSAPLGYTDTQYF
>-|TRBV6-5|few|TRBJ2-5
TGTGCCAGCAGTTACAACAGGCTCCAAGAGACCCAGTACTTC
CASSYNRLQETQYF
>-|TRBV7-3|-|TRBJ2-1
TGTGCCAGCAGCTTAATGCCGGGAAATGAGCAGTTCTTC
CASSLMPGNEQFF
>-|TRBV7-2|few|TRBJ1-4
TGTGCCAGCAGCTTAGGTTCAGCAACTAATGAAAAACTGTTTTTT
CASSLGSATNEKLFF
>TRBD2|TRBV7-3|few|TRBJ2-5
TGTGCCAGCAGCTCGGCCGGGGGGGTCGGTGAGACCCAGTACTTC
CASSSAGGVGETQYF
>-|TRBV5-1|-|TRBJ2-2
TGCGCCAGCAGCCTAAACAGGGTCTCGGACACCGGGGAGCTGTTTTTT
CASSLNRVSDTGELFF
>TRBD2|TRBV11-2|-|TRBJ2-7
TGTGCCAGCAGCTTAGAGCTAGCGGGAGGGTATCTGCAGTACTTC
CASSLELAGGYLQYF
>TRBD2|TRBV4-3|-|TRBJ2-1
TGCGCCAGCAGCCAAGGGGGCGGGAGCCCAAACAATGAGCAGTTCTTC
CASSQGGGSPNNEQFF
>-|TRBV2|few|TRBJ1-3
TGTGCCAGCAACGTTCCAGGGGCTGGAAACACCATATATTTT
CASNVPGAGNTIYF
>-|TRBV29-1|-|TRBJ2-3
TGCAGCGTTGATTTGGAGTACACAGATACGCAGTATTTT
CSVDLEYTDTQYF
>-|TRBV12-5|few|TRBJ1-2
TGTGCTAGTGGTTTGAGCCTCCAACAAGATGGCTACACCTTC
CASGLSLQQDGYTF
>-|TRBV4-3|-|TRBJ1-4
TGCGCCAGCAGCCAAGATCCTAGCGGGGGGCGAAGGGGTGAAAAACTGTTTTTT
CASSQDPSGGRRGEKLFF
>TRBD2|TRBV12-3/TRBV12-4|-|TRBJ2-5
TGTGCCAGCAGCCGAACCCTAGCGGGAGGAGAGACCCAGTACTTC
CASSRTLAGGETQYF
>-|TRBV28|few|TRBJ1-5
TGTGCCAGCAGTTTATATCGTCGGCTGGGGACAATGCCTCAGCCCCAGCATTTT
CASSLYRRLGTMPQPQHF
>-|TRBV11-2|many|TRBJ2-2
TGTGCCAGCAGCCCCATCCGGGGGGCAGCCGGGGAGCTGTTTTTT
CASSPIRGAAGELFF
>-|TRBV29-1|-|TRBJ2-1
TGCAGCGTTGAAGATCTTCTTGGGCAGGGTATGACCAATGAGCAGTTCTTC
CSVEDLLGQGMTNEQFF
>-|TRBV10-3|-|TRBJ1-2
TGTGCCATCAGCTGGGGGGACCTCCCCCGATCCTATGGCTACACCTTC
CAISWGDLPRSYGYTF
>TRBD2|TRBV28|few|TRBJ2-2
TGTGCCAGCAGTTTACTGCGGGGGACGAACACCGGGGAGCTGTTTTTT
CASSLLRGTNTGELFF
>-|TRBV4-3|-|TRBJ2-7
TGCGCCAGCAGCCAAGAGTATTATCAGGGGAGGGAGCAGTACTTC
CASSQEYYQGREQYF
>-|TRBV4-3|many|TRBJ1-2
TGCGCCAGCAGCCTACAAGCGGGAGGGAGAGACTATGGCTACACCTTC
CASSLQAGGRDYGYTF
>-|TRBV9|-|TRBJ1-4
TGTGCCAGCAGTCAAGGGAGGGGCGGAGCGGCTAATGAAAAACTGTTTTTT
CASSQGRGGAANEKLFF
>-|TRBV7-2|few|TRBJ1-6
TGTGCCAGCAGCCCCAACCTGGACAGCAATTATAATTCACCCCTCCACTTT
CASSPNLDSNYNSPLHF
>-|TRBV28|once|TRBJ1-6
TGTGCCAGCAGCCCTAGCAGCGCTGGGGTCGGGAATTCACCCCTCCACTTT
CASSPSSAGVGNSPLHF
>TRBD2|TRBV7-2|-|TRBJ2-5
TGTGCCAGCAGCCCGGAGGGACTAGCGGGAGGGGTCCTACCAAGAGAGACCCAGTACTTC
CASSPEGLAGGVLPRETQYF
>-|TRBV27|many|TRBJ2-7
TGTGCCAGCAGTGATACCTACGAGCAGTACTTC
CASSDTYEQYF
>TRBD2|TRBV6-5|-|TRBJ2-2
TGTGCCAGCAGCCAGACTAGCGGGGCTGGGACCGGGGAGCTGTTTTTT
CASSQTSGAGTGELFF
>TRBD1|TRBV20-1|-|TRBJ2-1
TGCAGTGCACCGGACAGGAGGAGCTCCTACAATGAGCAGTTCTTC
CSAPDRRSSYNEQFF
>-|TRBV6-2/TRBV6-3|few|TRBJ1-1
TGTGCCACAAGGCCAGGGCAGGCTGAAGCTTTCTTT
CATRPGQAEAFF
>-|TRBV28|-|TRBJ2-1
TGTGCCAGCAGTACCCGTCCTGTGCGAGAGCAGTTCTTC
CASSTRPVREQFF
>-|TRBV6-1|-|TRBJ2-2
TGTGCCAGCAGGACCGCTACGAACACCGGGGAGCTGTTTTTT
CASRTATNTGELFF
>-|TRBV20-1|many|TRBJ1-2
TGCAGTGCTAGAGTTATATCGGGCGCTGGCTACACCTTC
CSARVISGAGYTF
>-|TRBV28|few|TRBJ2-5
TGTGCCAGCAGCCAAAGAGGACAGCTGGGACAAGAGACCCAGTACTTC
CASSQRGQLGQETQYF
>TRBD1|TRBV10-3|-|TRBJ2-1
TGTGCCATCAGCGCACAGGGGACAACCTACAATGAGCAGTTCTTC
CAISAQGTTYNEQFF
>TRBD1|TRBV7-2|-|TRBJ2-7
TGTGCCAGCAGCTTAGGGACAGGAACGATCTACGAGCAGTACTTC
CASSLGTGTIYEQYF
>TRBD1|TRBV9|many|TRBJ1-1
TGTGCCAGCAGGGGGACAGGAAGGGAGAACACTGAAGCTTTCTTT
CASRGTGRENTEAFF
>-|TRBV3-2|-|TRBJ2-1
TGTGCCAGCAGCCAAGGGTCCGGGGGGATGAATGAGCAGTTCTTC
CASSQGSGGMNEQFF
>TRBD1|TRBV6-5|-|TRBJ2-7
TGTGCCAGCAGGAGAAAGACAGGGGACCTCTACGAGCAGTACTTC
CASRRKTGDLYEQYF
>TRBD2|TRBV20-1|few|TRBJ2-7
TGCAGTGCTAGGACTAGCCACGAGCAGTACTTC
CSARTSHEQYF
>TRBD1|TRBV2|-|TRBJ1-4
TGTGCCAGTCTACCAACTACCGGGACAGCAGATGAAAAACTGTTTTTT
CASLPTTGTADEKLFF
>TRBD2|TRBV29-1|-|TRBJ2-1
TGCAGCGTTGAAGTCAGTTTGGGCAGCGGGAGCCTCCGCAACAATGAGCAGTTCTTC
CSVEVSLGSGSLRNNEQFF
>-|TRBV7-2|many|TRBJ1-5
TGTGCCAGCAGCTTAGGGCTTCAGCCCCAGCATTTT
CASSLGLQPQHF
>-|TRBV4-3|few|TRBJ2-1
TGCGCCAGCAGCCAAGCGGGAGCAGGCTACAATGAGCAGTTCTTC
CASSQAGAGYNEQFF
>-|TRBV9|few|TRBJ1-6
TGTGCCAGCAGCGTAGGGGGTCAGAACTCCTATAATTCACCCCTCCACTTT
CASSVGGQNSYNSPLHF
>-|TRBV28|few|TRBJ1-2
TGTGCCAGCAGTTTACTCCGGAACTATGGCTACACCTTC
CASSLLRNYGYTF
>TRBD2|TRBV15|few|TRBJ2-3
TGTGCCACCAGCAGAGATTGGAGCGGGAGGGCCGGAACGACAGATACGCAGTATTTT
CATSRDWSGRAGTTDTQYF
>-|TRBV19|-|TRBJ2-3
TGTGCCAGTAGTATTGGGACACTGATCACAGATACGCAGTATTTT
CASSIGTLITDTQYF